Listed here are 5 T cell receptor beta chains from one sample, sequenced in a study of T-cell memory formation after mild COVID-19 (dated by TCRdb to the early 2020s). The library came from 5' RACE. Sequencing relied on an Illumina NovaSeq 6000. Starting from the raw public reads, TCRdb applied fastp trimming at Q25, assembled clones with MiXCR and retained in-frame beta chains. Identical CDR3 protein sequences are pooled into one entry, listed with their most common genes and DNA. This sample gives fewer than 500,000 distinct CDR3 sequences in total; around 25% of them show up just once. The top ten clones comprise approximately 13% of the sample. The sequenced sample was PBMCs or a T cell subset sorted from them (not recorded which). These receptors were obtained from an adult woman who had mild COVID-19 (a few samples of this study predate the infection). The sample titles of this study are shuffled in the database, so cell type and time point are left out; the donor was told from shared clones.

This chain joins TRBV19 and TRBJ2-3, with a weak D call TRBD1 (5 bases). Germline lookup yields CDR1 LNHDA and CDR2 SQIVND (reference sequence). The CDR3 is made up of 14 amino acids. The ends were cut back, 4 bases at V and 9 bases at J, with 17 bases in the middle. Here the CDR3 reads CASSNRADSKTQYF. In DNA form, the CDR3 reads TGTGCCAGTAGTAACCGCGCCGACAGCAAAACGCAGTATTTT.

The DNA of the CDR3 is TGTGCCAGCAACCTCGCAGGAGACAATGAGCAGTTCTTC. Translation gives CASNLAGDNEQFF. This rearrangement joins TRBV12-3 or TRBV12-4 to TRBJ2-1; the D is unclear. V lost 7 bases to trimming and J lost 5 bases, with 12 bases between them. This CDR3 region has 13 residues.

The V and J genes are TRBV5-1 and TRBJ1-2; 11 nucleotides align to TRBD1. The V gene's germline CDR1 is SGHRS and CDR2 YFSETQ. This CDR3 is built from 15 residues. V lost 0 bases and J lost 8; bases outside the gene matches: 6. CDR3 region: CASSLDLDRGRGYTF. The CDR3 DNA is TGCGCCAGCAGCTTGGACCTGGACAGGGGGCGCGGCTACACCTTC.

The V and J genes are TRBV11-2 and TRBJ2-4; TRBD2 is a possible D gene (5 bases). The CDR3 runs 13 residues. Per the germline V gene, CDR1 is SGHAT and CDR2 is FQNNGV. The V end was cut by 1 base, the J end by 9 bases, with 10 bases between. The CDR3 spells CASSLGVEAIQYF. The CDR3 region has the DNA TGTGCCAGCAGCTTAGGAGTGGAGGCCATTCAGTACTTC.

V is TRBV12-3 or TRBV12-4 and J is TRBJ2-1, with 7 bases matching TRBD2. The V segment lost 1 base and the J segment 7 bases; nucleotides outside the gene matches: 4. The CDR3 has 14 residues. The CDR3: CASSLGGGRNEQFF. As DNA, the CDR3 is TGTGCCAGCAGTTTAGGCGGGGGTAGAAATGAGCAGTTCTTC.